The text below deals with one T cell receptor (beta chain). These data originate in a study of blood T cell repertoires in COVID-19. About the study: Material from acute and convalescent COVID-19 was sourced from the United States, Italy and Spain. PBMCs, B-cell-depleted T cells, or T cells provided the cDNA or gDNA that made up the material.

Germline assignment: CDR1 LGHNT and CDR2 FRNRAP. This CDR3 contains 17 residues. V was shortened by 1 base and J by 0 bases, with 14 bases between the two germline ends. Original data processing: Quantification of nucleated cells was approximated via reference gene primer amplification. Libraries were prepared by immunoSEQ multiplex PCR; TCRdb keeps only in-frame clonotypes and omits some of them. That table furnishes V, J and clone size, whereas the DNA furnished D and trimming. The top ten clones hold 29% of a sample with 150,000 or so clones, roughly 83% of them seen once. This chain uses TRBV12-5 with TRBJ2-3, with a weak D call TRBD2 (5 bases). Sequencing was done on a sample of peripheral blood. The sequence derives from a woman aged 60-75 years with acute or convalescent COVID-19. The CDR3 region has the DNA TGTGCTAGTGGTTTGGATTCCAGACGGACTAGCACAGATACGCAGTATTTT. This encodes CASGLDSRRTSTDTQYF. The whole variable domain, filled in from reference TRBV12-5 and TRBJ2-3, reads DARVTQTPRHKVTEMGQEVTMRCQPILGHNTVFWYRQTMMQGLELLAYFRNRAPLDDSGMPKDRFSAEMPDATLATLKIQPSEPRDSAVYFCASGLDSRRTSTDTQYFGPGTRLTVL.